One and the same sample provided the 17 T cell receptor beta chains below, sequenced in a study of blood T cells in healthy people across ages. A second PCR of about 7 to 11 cycles used a sample-barcoded 5' primer and a J-beta primer mix. TCRdb recomputed calls from the 5' RACE reads with MiXCR, one row per CDR3 protein. The sample includes approximately 1.5 million distinct CDR3 sequences, approximately 42% of them seen just once. Sequencing input: blood. The receptors stem from a woman between 18 and 30 years old in good health.

This chain connects TRBV6-2 or TRBV6-3 to TRBJ2-7; no definite D call. Trimming removed 4 bases at V and 0 bases at J, with 13 bases between. This CDR3 has 15 residues. Per the germline V gene, CDR1 is MNHEY and CDR2 is SVGEGT. CDR3 DNA: TGTGCCAGCAGTTTGGCGGCTCTCCTCTCCTACGAGCAGTACTTC. The encoded protein is CASSLAALLSYEQYF.

V and J are TRBV6-1 and TRBJ2-5; TRBD2 might be the D (5 bases). Trimming cost V 4 bases and J 2 bases, with 11 bases left between them. Germline V gene sequence: CDR1 MNHNS, CDR2 SASEGT. This CDR3 contains 14 residues. The chain's CDR3 is CASSVGSSQETQYF. In DNA form, the CDR3 reads TGTGCCAGCAGTGTGGGGAGTTCTCAAGAGACCCAGTACTTC.

The rearrangement links TRBV4-3 to TRBJ1-1; D uncertain. V was trimmed by 1 base and J by 0 bases, leaving 15 bases between them. Germline V CDR1 and CDR2: LGHNA, YSLEER. CDR3 length: 17 amino acids. CDR3 coding DNA: TGCGCCAGCAGCCAAGGATATACGGCCCTCCTGAACACTGAAGCTTTCTTT. Protein sequence: CASSQGYTALLNTEAFF.

This clonotype was detected only once. The chain links TRBV6-2 or TRBV6-3 to TRBJ2-1; D possibly uses TRBD1 or TRBD2 (5 bases each). Germline V lookup: CDR1 MNHEY, CDR2 SVGEGT. The CDR3 runs to 13 residues. The V end lost 10 bases, the J end lost 10 bases, and 20 bases lay between the germline ends. This CDR3 is CANRRRRAGEQFF. CDR3 nucleotide sequence: TGTGCCAACAGGCGAAGACGGGCGGGCGAGCAGTTCTTC.

This rearrangement joins TRBV5-1 to TRBJ2-3, with D possibly being TRBD1 (6 bases). The CDR3 loop spans 15 amino acids. Per the germline V gene, CDR1 is SGHRS and CDR2 is YFSETQ. Trimming left V 4 bases short and J 3 bases short, with 15 bases between. The CDR3 DNA reads TGCGCCAGCAGCAACTCCCTACAGGGTACAGATACGCAGTATTTT. Protein product: CASSNSLQGTDTQYF. Complete variable domain (other parts from reference TRBV5-1 and TRBJ2-3): KAGVTQTPRYLIKTRGQQVTLSCSPISGHRSVSWYQQTPGQGLQFLFEYFSETQRNKGNFPGRFSGRQFSNSRSEMNVSTLELGDSALYLCASSNSLQGTDTQYFGPGTRLTVL.

This clonotype was counted between two and nine times. The CDR3 protein is CSASSTSGTHNEQYF. The CDR3, as DNA: TGCAGTGCTAGTTCGACTAGCGGGACACACAATGAGCAGTACTTC. The rearrangement uses TRBV20-1 and TRBJ2-5; 11 bases line up with TRBD2. This CDR3 has 15 amino acids. V was clipped by 3 bases and J by 11 bases; unmatched bases: 14. Germline V gives CDR1 DFQATT, CDR2 SNEGSKA (reference sequence).

This clonotype was seen repeatedly, ten times or more. The V gene is TRBV7-9, the J gene TRBJ1-1; no definite D call. CDR1 is SEHNR and CDR2 is FQNEAQ in the germline V gene (reference sequence). V dropped 1 base and J dropped 5 bases, with 8 bases sitting between them. This CDR3 comprises 13 residues. Here the CDR3 reads CASSLEEGTEAFF. In DNA form, the CDR3 reads TGTGCCAGCAGCTTAGAAGAGGGTACTGAAGCTTTCTTT. Supplemented by reference TRBV7-9 and TRBJ1-1, the full variable domain reads DTGVSQNPRHKITKRGQNVTFRCDPISEHNRLYWYRQTLGQGPEFLTYFQNEAQLEKSRLLSDRFSAERPKGSFSTLEIQRTEQGDSAMYLCASSLEEGTEAFFGQGTRLTVV.

For this clonotype: A read error may be the cause here, since a much bigger clone is one base away. The V and J genes are TRBV27 and TRBJ2-1; 10 positions agree with TRBD2. Germline-derived CDR1 and CDR2 are MNHEY and SMNVEV (reference sequence). Trimming removed 6 bases from V and 6 bases from J; junction bases left unmatched: 8. This CDR3 has 15 residues. CDR3 sequence reads: CASRASGGASNEQFF. In DNA, the CDR3 is TGTGCCAGCAGAGCGAGCGGGGGGGCCTCCAATGAGCAGTTCTTC.

Details on this clonotype: With a much larger clone just one base away, this may be a read error. This chain uses TRBV3-1 with TRBJ2-5, with D unresolved. V lost 5 bases and J 11 bases, leaving 12 bases between the germline ends. The CDR3 has 11 residues. CDR1 is LGHDT and CDR2 is YNNKEL in the germline V gene (reference sequence). The CDR3 is CASSFNTGQYF. The CDR3 nucleotides are TGTGCCAGCAGCTTTAACACCGGGCAGTACTTC.

The chain has TRBV12-5 and TRBJ2-6; D is undetermined. Germline CDR1 LGHNT, CDR2 FRNRAP. Trimming shortened V by 5 bases and J by 0 bases, and 8 bases separated the two germline ends. The CDR3 extends over 15 amino acids. The CDR3 is CASGRTISGANVLTF. In DNA, the CDR3 is TGTGCTAGTGGTCGCACGATCTCTGGGGCCAACGTCCTGACTTTC.

This clonotype appeared a few times. The chain joins TRBV15 to TRBJ2-1; D perhaps matches TRBD1 (7 bases). The better agreement between TRBJ2-7 and the DNA end casts doubt on the J call. Germline values: CDR1 LNHNV, CDR2 YYDKDF (reference sequence). The length of the CDR3 is 15 residues. CDR3: CATSSTEGQHNEQYF. The CDR3 DNA follows: TGTGCCACCAGCAGTACGGAGGGACAGCACAATGAGCAGTACTTC.

The chain employs TRBV6-6 and TRBJ2-3, with 8 positions matching TRBD1. This CDR3 spans 14 amino acids. The V and J ends lost 5 bases and 4 bases, in that order; junction bases with no gene match: 5. Germline CDR1 is MNHNY and CDR2 is SVGAGI (reference sequence). CDR3 nucleotides: TGTGCCAGCAGTACTGGACAGGGAGCAGATACGCAGTATTTT. It is translated as CASSTGQGADTQYF.

As for this clonotype: A much larger clone sits a single nucleotide away, making a read error possible. The chain employs TRBV6-2 or TRBV6-3 and TRBJ2-5; D is undetermined. The J call may be mistaken, given a closer DNA end match to TRBJ2-7. CDR3 size: 17 residues. The germline gives CDR1 MNHEY, CDR2 SVGEGT. CDR3 sequence: CASSSTDRGRRSYEQYF. The CDR3 DNA is TGTGCCAGCAGTTCGACGGACCGAGGACGTAGATCCTACGAGCAGTACTTC.

Only one count was recorded for this clonotype. The chain has TRBV12-3 or TRBV12-4 and TRBJ2-7, with unresolved D. The CDR3 extends over 13 amino acids. V was cut by 8 bases and J by 6 bases, with 17 bases left in between. The CDR3 bases are TGTGCCAGCCTAGGCGAGGCCCTGGGCGAGCAGTACTTC. As protein: CASLGEALGEQYF.

This clonotype was counted only a few times. The chain uses TRBV18 and TRBJ2-7, with no clear D. The CDR3 has 15 amino acids. Germline CDR1 reads KGHSH; CDR2 reads LQKENI. V lost 0 bases and J 2 bases, leaving 11 bases between the germline ends. CDR3 sequence reads: CASSPPSPLTYEQYF. The DNA for the CDR3 is TGTGCCAGCTCACCACCTTCACCACTTACCTACGAGCAGTACTTC.

The chain employs TRBV7-2 and TRBJ2-3; TRBD2 matches at 10 bases. The CDR3 consists of 16 residues. Trimming took 1 base from V and 2 from J; bases not matched to a gene: 3. CDR1 is SGHTA, CDR2 FQGNSA, per germline. CDR3: CASSLVTSGATDTQYF. Here the CDR3 DNA reads TGTGCCAGCAGCTTAGTCACTAGCGGGGCCACAGATACGCAGTATTTT.

The rearrangement joins TRBV10-3 to TRBJ1-1; a weak D match, TRBD1 (5 bases). There are 13 residues in the CDR3. CDR1 ENHRY and CDR2 SYGVKD come from the germline V gene. Trimming removed 0 bases at V and 7 bases at J, with 9 bases between. The chain's CDR3 is CAISESRDLEAFF. The CDR3 nucleotides read TGTGCCATCAGTGAGTCGAGGGACCTTGAAGCTTTCTTT.